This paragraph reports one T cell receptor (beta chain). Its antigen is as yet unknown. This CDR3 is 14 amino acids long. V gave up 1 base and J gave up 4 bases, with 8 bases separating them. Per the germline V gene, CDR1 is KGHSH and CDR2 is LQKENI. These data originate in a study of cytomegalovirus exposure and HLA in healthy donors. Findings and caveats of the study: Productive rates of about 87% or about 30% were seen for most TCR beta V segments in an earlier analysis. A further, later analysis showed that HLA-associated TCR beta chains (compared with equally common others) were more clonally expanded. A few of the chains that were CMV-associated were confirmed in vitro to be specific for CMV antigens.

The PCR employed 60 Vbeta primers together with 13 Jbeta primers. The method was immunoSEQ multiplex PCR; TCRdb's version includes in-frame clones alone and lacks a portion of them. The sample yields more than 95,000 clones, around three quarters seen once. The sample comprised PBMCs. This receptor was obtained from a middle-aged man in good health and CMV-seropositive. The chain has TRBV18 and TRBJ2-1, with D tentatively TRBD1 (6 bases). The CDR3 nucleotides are TGTGCCAGCTCACCACAAGGACAGTACAATGAGCAGTTCTTC. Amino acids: CASSPQGQYNEQFF.